This T cell receptor (beta chain) was retrieved from a study of T cells after yellow fever vaccination. Study details: Preparing low-cell-number fractions relied on SMART-Seq v4 Ultra Low Input.

This clonotype has at least ten counts. Its antigen is not known. Findings and caveats of the study: The booster response re-showed most primary clones: approximately 95% CD4, 88% CD8. The secondary response showed a weaker magnitude and a faster peak, day 5 versus 15.

5'RACE template switching generated TCR cDNA, adding a universal primer site and UMIs. TCRdb analysed the 5' RACE reads with MiXCR anew, one entry per CDR3 protein. The sample holds 150,000 to 200,000 distinct CDR3 sequences, approximately 6.2% seen once. The specimen comprised CD4+ T cells sorted from PBMCs, sampled on the day of the first yellow fever vaccination. The TCR comes from a man between 18 and 35 years old who received the YFV17D yellow fever vaccine.

CDR3 in amino acids: CASSSDPTGAGGTEAFF. The CDR3, as DNA: TGTGCCAGCAGCTCCGACCCCACAGGCGCCGGGGGCACTGAAGCTTTCTTT. The J gene is TRBJ1-1, the V gene TRBV5-6; D is perhaps TRBD1 (5 bases). The germline V and J ends were trimmed by 3 bases and 4 bases, with 22 bases remaining between them. The CDR3 has 17 residues. CDR1 is SGHDT and CDR2 is YYEEEE in the germline V gene.